This T cell receptor (beta chain) was sequenced for a study of shared clonotypes between healthy human individuals. For the study at large: There were three CD4 naive, three CD4 memory, two CD8 naive and one CD8 memory plates per donor. Study-level results: Naive subsets generally exceeded memory subsets in estimated richness.

Turning to this clone: Its antigen is undetermined.

Sorted-subset replicate PCR reactions were performed with about 210 ng DNA, corresponding to tens of thousands of T cell genomes. The data were produced by immunoSEQ multiplex PCR, yet TCRdb's version contains in-frame clones alone and is incomplete. The sample contains fewer than 200,000 clones, 90% to 95% of which appear only once. This CDR3 region has 12 residues. Trimming cost V 8 bases and J 12 bases, with 14 bases left between them. Germline-derived CDR1 and CDR2 are MDHEN and SYDVKM. This rearrangement joins TRBV28 to TRBJ1-6; tentatively, D is TRBD1 (5 bases). Input material: naive CD4+ T cells sorted from blood. The subset denotes: CD45RA+ positively selected. This clonotype originated in a woman aged 25 to 39 in good health. CDR3 DNA: TGTGCCAGCCATCAACCTAGGGGACCCCTCCACTTT. Protein: CASHQPRGPLHF.